This T cell receptor beta chain was observed in a study of response to subunit inactivated influenza vaccine. CDR3 size: 17 residues. Germline loops: CDR1 MNHEY, CDR2 SVGEGT. A word on this clonotype: The junction departs from the called germline gene at one end, perhaps through a read error.

In TCRdb, the RT-PCR reads were re-called with MiXCR into one record per CDR3 protein. The table lists 600,000 to 700,000 distinct CDR3 sequences, 14% of them singletons. The sample in question was PBMCs from blood, obtained 14 days before vaccination. V gene TRBV6-2 or TRBV6-3 combines with J gene TRBJ1-5; tentatively, D is TRBD1 (5 bases). The clonotype was recovered from a man between 45 and 60 years old who received an inactivated influenza vaccine. CDR3 sequence (DNA): TGTGCCAGCAGTTACGTGGCAGGCGGGGCCAGCAGTCAGCCCCAGCATTTT. Translated: CASSYVAGGASSQPQHF.